These 5 T cell receptor beta chains share one sample of origin, sequenced in a study of T cells in Graves' hyperthyroidism and ophthalmopathy. The TCR beta CDR3 regions underwent amplification using RNA transcripts as the source. HTBI primers were the set used in a first-round RT-PCR of the TCR CDR3. TCRdb reanalysed the multiplex PCR reads using MiXCR and keeps one entry per CDR3 protein. The sample contains under 450,000 distinct CDR3 sequences, about 15% of which appear only once. Material for sequencing was blood. These receptor sequences come from a woman between 18 and 30 years old with Graves' hyperthyroidism.

This clonotype occurred many times. The rearrangement links TRBV28 to TRBJ2-1, with 9 bases matching TRBD2. V was pared by 1 base and J by 8 bases, with 6 bases of the junction left unmatched. The germline V gene has CDR1 MDHEN and CDR2 SYDVKM. The CDR3 contains 15 residues. Here the CDR3 reads CASSLLREGRDEQFF. CDR3 nucleotides: TGTGCCAGCAGTTTATTGCGGGAGGGCCGGGATGAGCAGTTCTTC.

This clonotype was picked up many times. The rearrangement links TRBV28 to TRBJ1-5, with a possible D match to TRBD1 (6 bases). V lost 6 bases, J lost 4 bases, and 10 bases lay in between. This CDR3 is 13 amino acids long. The V gene's germline CDR1 is MDHEN and CDR2 SYDVKM. The CDR3 loop reads CASRKGGNQPQHF. The CDR3 DNA sequence: TGTGCCAGCAGAAAAGGGGGGAATCAGCCCCAGCATTTT.

This clonotype showed up many times. The V and J genes are TRBV5-1 and TRBJ2-3; the match to TRBD2 covers 10 bases. The germline V gene has CDR1 SGHRS and CDR2 YFSETQ. The CDR3 loop spans 16 amino acids. Trimming at V came to 4 bases and at J to 3 bases, leaving 8 bases not matched to a gene. CDR3 coding DNA: TGCGCCAGCAGCCTATGGGCTAGCGGGAGAACAGATACGCAGTATTTT. Translation: CASSLWASGRTDTQYF.

This clonotype showed up just a few times. The CDR3 sequence: CASRAGVSGNTIYF. The CDR3 nucleotides read TGTGCCAGCAGGGCGGGGGTATCTGGAAACACCATATATTTT. J is TRBJ1-3 and V is TRBV2, with TRBD1 as a possible D gene (5 bases). Trimming left V 6 bases short and J 1 base short, with 10 bases between. Germline CDR1 is SNHLY and CDR2 is FYNNEI. The CDR3 loop spans 14 amino acids.

This clonotype was counted a few times. V is TRBV6-1 and J is TRBJ2-2; no firm D call. The germline V gene encodes CDR1 MNHNS and CDR2 SASEGT. CDR3 size: 12 residues. V was pared by 11 bases and J by 6 bases, with 13 bases between. CDR3 amino acids: CAGEDPAGELFF. The CDR3 DNA reads TGTGCCGGGGAAGATCCGGCCGGGGAGCTGTTTTTT.